This TCR beta chain stems from a study of T cells in localized non-small cell lung cancer. The CDR3 has 14 residues. V was pared by 1 base and J by 8 bases, with 15 bases between. Germline V CDR1 and CDR2: MGHRA, YSYEKL. Study conclusions and caveats: Sequencing was limited to one tumor region, leaving the possibility of heterogeneity open. Longer survival (overall) was linked to higher T cell density in blood. Adjacent lung held a median about 57 of the top 100 tumor clones.

Concerning this clone itself: The antigen is not known.

TCRdb's table, derived via immunoSEQ multiplex PCR, lists solely in-frame clones and lacks some. The table lists tens of thousands of clones, about 80% of them singletons. The chain employs TRBV4-1 and TRBJ2-7, with D unresolved. The starting material was peripheral blood, obtained before any cancer treatment. The receptor was derived from a female donor over 55 with stage II squamous cell lung carcinoma. In nucleotides, the CDR3 is TGCGCCAGCAGCCAAGGCAGGACCGCAGGCAAGCAGTACTTC. Its protein product is CASSQGRTAGKQYF.